Listed here are 29 T cell receptor beta chains from one sample, sequenced in a study of T-cell reconstitution after alpha-beta-depleted transplantation in children. Unique molecular identifiers were used to barcode this TCRbeta library. One entry per CDR3 protein, called by TCRdb with MiXCR from the PCR reads. This sample yields just over 950,000 distinct CDR3 sequences, of which roughly 31% are seen a single time; about 28% belongs to the top ten. This specimen was PBMCs, mostly from graft donor cells, taken 360 days after TCRalphabeta/CD19-depleted stem cell transplant. The receptors originated from a boy less than two years old who had a stem cell transplant for SCID, so the T cells may come from the graft donor.

J is TRBJ2-3 and V is TRBV9; TRBD1 matches 10 bases. V shed 3 bases and J 9 bases; nucleotides not matched to a gene: 7. This CDR3 is built from 14 residues. Germline loops: CDR1 SGDLS, CDR2 YYNGEE. The CDR3 sequence is CASSETGGSPTQYF. CDR3 bases: TGTGCCAGCAGCGAGACAGGGGGCAGCCCCACGCAGTATTTT.

This sequence joins TRBV5-1 and TRBJ2-7; the D gene is possibly TRBD1 (6 bases). CDR1 and CDR2 (germline): SGHRS, YFSETQ. V was trimmed by 0 bases and J by 3 bases, leaving 10 bases between them. CDR3 size: 14 residues. DNA of the CDR3: TGCGCCAGCAGCTTGGGGCGGACAGACTACGAGCAGTACTTC. As protein: CASSLGRTDYEQYF.

This clonotype was recorded at least ten times. The V call is TRBV7-2, the J call TRBJ2-1; TRBD2 aligns across 11 bases. Germline V lookup: CDR1 SGHTA, CDR2 FQGNSA. The CDR3 is 15 amino acids. V trimming: 5 bases; J trimming: 6 bases; junction bases outside the gene matches: 6. The DNA for the CDR3 is TGTGCCAGCAGCGAACTAGCGGGGGCCTTCAATGAGCAGTTCTTC. Its protein product is CASSELAGAFNEQFF. Supplemented by reference TRBV7-2 and TRBJ2-1, the full variable domain reads GAGVSQSPSNKVTEKGKDVELRCDPISGHTALYWYRQSLGQGLEFLIYFQGNSAPDKSGLPSDRFSAERTGGSVSTLTIQRTQQEDSAVYLCASSELAGAFNEQFFGPGTRLTVL.

The genes are TRBV18 and TRBJ2-5; unclear D gene. Trimming took off 3 bases at V and 8 bases at J, with 16 bases between the two ends. CDR1 and CDR2 (germline): KGHSH, LQKENI. The CDR3 is 14 amino acids. CDR3 nucleotides: TGTGCCAGCTCACCTACTGATTCGCAGGCCACCCAGTACTTC. Its translation is CASSPTDSQATQYF.

Many counts were recorded for this clonotype. V is TRBV7-9 and J is TRBJ2-1; 8 nucleotides match TRBD2. Germline CDR1 reads SEHNR; CDR2 reads FQNEAQ (reference sequence). V shed 5 bases, J shed 3 bases, and the junction held 6 bases outside the gene matches. This CDR3 has 15 residues. In nucleotides, the CDR3 is TGTGCCAGCAGCCGGGGGGGGCTCTACTACAATGAGCAGTTCTTC. Its protein is CASSRGGLYYNEQFF.

The chain has TRBV9 and TRBJ1-5; a weak D match, TRBD1 (6 bases). V lost 2 bases and J 7 bases, leaving 16 bases between the germline ends. This CDR3 has 15 residues. Germline-derived CDR1 and CDR2 are SGDLS and YYNGEE. The CDR3 region has the DNA TGTGCCAGCAGCGTTGGAGGGGGGGCCAACCAGCCCCAGCATTTT. It specifies CASSVGGGANQPQHF.

The chain employs TRBV29-1 and TRBJ1-1, with D possibly being TRBD1 (6 bases). Looked up from germline, CDR1 is SQVTM and CDR2 is ANQGSEA. The CDR3 runs 15 residues. V lost 6 bases to trimming and J lost 1 base, with 18 bases between them. CDR3 region: CSVPGGRERNTEAFF. CDR3 nucleotide sequence: TGCAGCGTCCCGGGGGGCAGGGAGAGGAACACTGAAGCTTTCTTT.

This chain's CDR3 is CASSFRTSGGYNEQFF. CDR3 nucleotide sequence: TGTGCCAGCAGCTTCCGGACTAGCGGGGGTTACAATGAGCAGTTCTTC. The chain uses TRBV11-2 and TRBJ2-1; 13 bases are shared with TRBD2. This CDR3 is built from 16 residues. Germline trimming cut 3 bases from V and 4 bases from J; bases unmatched to any gene: 3. Per germline, CDR1 SGHAT and CDR2 FQNNGV.

There are a few counts of this clonotype. The rearrangement links TRBV12-3 or TRBV12-4 to TRBJ1-2, with 7 bases matching TRBD1. The J segment lost 7 bases and the V segment lost 6 bases, leaving 8 bases of the junction unmatched. This CDR3 comprises 13 residues. The CDR3 here is CASRLQGLGGYTF. The CDR3, as DNA: TGTGCCAGCAGACTACAGGGGCTGGGTGGCTACACCTTC.

J is TRBJ1-2 and V is TRBV10-3; 7 nucleotides align to TRBD1. The V gene's germline CDR1 is ENHRY and CDR2 SYGVKD. The CDR3 is 14 residues long. Trimming took 3 bases from V and 8 from J; bases not matched to a gene: 9. CDR3 nucleotide sequence: TGTGCCATCAGTGACCCTGACAGGGCACGCGGCTACACCTTC. Protein sequence: CAISDPDRARGYTF.

This chain links TRBV10-3 with TRBJ1-1; tentative D call: TRBD1 (6 bases). The CDR3 sequence is 18 residues long. V was trimmed by 2 bases and J by 0 bases, leaving 19 bases between them. Germline CDR1 is ENHRY and CDR2 is SYGVKD. As DNA, the CDR3 is TGTGCCATCAGTGAGAATTCGGACAGCCTAGTCATGAACACTGAAGCTTTCTTT. Protein product: CAISENSDSLVMNTEAFF.

This clonotype was picked up a small number of times. The chain combines TRBV9 with TRBJ2-3, with TRBD1 as a possible D gene (6 bases). CDR1 and CDR2 (germline): SGDLS, YYNGEE. Between the trimmed V and J ends, which lost 2 bases and 4 bases, there was a span of 11 bases. The CDR3 spans 14 residues. This CDR3 reads CASSVGQRADTQYF. The CDR3 coding sequence is TGTGCCAGCAGCGTTGGACAGAGGGCAGATACGCAGTATTTT.

The V and J genes are TRBV7-3 and TRBJ1-1, with unresolved D. There are 14 residues in the CDR3. Trimming left V 3 bases short and J 4 bases short, with 12 bases between. Germline assignment: CDR1 SGHTA and CDR2 FQGTGA. The CDR3 DNA is TGTGCCAGCAGCTTGGAGGGTTGGGGCACTGAAGCTTTCTTT. Encoded protein: CASSLEGWGTEAFF.

This chain links TRBV6-2 or TRBV6-3 with TRBJ1-6; D gene ambiguous. V gave up 10 bases and J gave up 10 bases, with 20 bases separating them. Germline lookup yields CDR1 MNHEY and CDR2 SVGEGT. The length of the CDR3 is 14 residues. The CDR3 here is CATMSAGTGSPLHF. The CDR3 coding sequence is TGTGCCACCATGTCGGCGGGAACGGGCTCACCCCTCCACTTT.

The chain recombines TRBV12-3 or TRBV12-4 with TRBJ2-5; a weak D match, TRBD1 (6 bases). There are 14 residues in the CDR3. Trimming stripped 5 bases from V and 10 bases from J, with 20 bases between. The CDR3 loop is CASSGLGGHRDQYF. As DNA, the CDR3 is TGTGCCAGCAGTGGCCTAGGAGGACACAGGGACCAGTACTTC.

This clonotype occurred a few times. The chain employs TRBV20-1 and TRBJ2-5; 9 nucleotides agree with TRBD1. CDR1 and CDR2 (germline): DFQATT, SNEGSKA (reference sequence). The length of the CDR3 is 14 residues. V was pared by 3 bases and J by 3 bases, with 5 bases of the junction left unmatched. The CDR3 here is CSASSDRGKETQYF. In DNA form, the CDR3 reads TGCAGTGCTAGCTCGGACAGGGGAAAAGAGACCCAGTACTTC.

This rearrangement joins TRBV7-7 to TRBJ2-5, with D perhaps matching TRBD1 (5 bases). The ends were cut back, 0 bases at V and 2 bases at J, with 7 bases in the middle. The germline V gene has CDR1 SSHAT and CDR2 FNYEAQ (reference sequence). This CDR3 has 14 residues. CDR3 DNA sequence: TGTGCCAGCAGCTTAGCGAAGGGGCAAGAGACCCAGTACTTC. It translates to CASSLAKGQETQYF.

V gene TRBV11-2 combines with J gene TRBJ2-1; TRBD2 matches 7 bases. V dropped 6 bases and J dropped 10; count of bases not matched to a gene: 15. The germline V gene has CDR1 SGHAT and CDR2 FQNNGV. CDR3 size: 15 residues. CDR3 in DNA: TGTGCCAGCAGTCCTAACTCCGGCGGGGGTCGAGAGCAGTTCTTC. It yields the protein CASSPNSGGGREQFF.

The rearrangement links TRBV20-1 to TRBJ2-3; tentatively, D is TRBD2 (5 bases). V lost 2 bases to trimming and J lost 7 bases, with 19 bases between them. The germline V gene encodes CDR1 DFQATT and CDR2 SNEGSKA (reference sequence). There are 15 residues in the CDR3. The CDR3 DNA reads TGCAGTGCTAGACCGGGATTGGTTGGGCTAAATACGCAGTATTTT. As protein: CSARPGLVGLNTQYF.

V gene TRBV12-3 or TRBV12-4 combines with J gene TRBJ1-2; 8 bases line up with TRBD1. The length of the CDR3 is 14 residues. Trimming cost V 5 bases and J 7 bases; bases outside gene matches: 9. The CDR3 reads CASSNDRGGGGYTF. DNA for the CDR3: TGTGCCAGCAGTAACGACAGGGGAGGAGGTGGCTACACCTTC.

This clonotype has more than one count but fewer than ten. CDR3: CSAYRGRETQYF. CDR3 DNA: TGCAGCGCGTACAGGGGAAGAGAGACCCAGTACTTC. The gene calls are TRBV29-1 and TRBJ2-5; TRBD1 aligns across 7 bases. There are 12 residues in the CDR3. Germline CDR1 is SQVTM and CDR2 is ANQGSEA. V lost 7 bases to trimming and J lost 4 bases; unmatched junction nucleotides: 6.

V usage is TRBV15 and J usage is TRBJ2-7; D uncertain. The V gene's germline CDR1 is LNHNV and CDR2 YYDKDF (reference sequence). Trimming took 3 bases from V and 4 from J, leaving 7 bases between them. CDR3 size: 12 residues. CDR3 nucleotides: TGTGCCACCAGCAGCAACCATTACGAGCAGTACTTC. It encodes CATSSNHYEQYF.

This clonotype was counted only a few times. V and J are TRBV9 and TRBJ1-3; possible D gene TRBD1, 5 bases. CDR1 is SGDLS, CDR2 YYNGEE, per germline. The V end lost 4 bases, the J end lost 4 bases, and 18 bases lay between the germline ends. The CDR3 has 16 amino acids. CDR3: CASSSPGRLLGNTIYF. DNA for the CDR3: TGTGCCAGCAGCAGTCCGGGACGCCTGCTCGGAAACACCATATATTTT. Variable domain in full (rest from reference TRBV9 and TRBJ1-3): DSGVTQTPKHLITATGQRVTLRCSPRSGDLSVYWYQQSLDQGLQFLIQYYNGEERAKGNILERFSAQQFPDLHSELNLSSLELGDSALYFCASSSPGRLLGNTIYFGEGSWLTVV.

This clonotype was recorded a few times. V is TRBV10-3 and J is TRBJ2-2, with a weak D call TRBD1 (5 bases). The germline V gene has CDR1 ENHRY and CDR2 SYGVKD. The CDR3 loop spans 17 amino acids. Trimming cost V 2 bases and J 4 bases, with 17 bases left between them. DNA of the CDR3: TGTGCCATCAGTGAGGCCCTGACAGCCTCTTTCACCGGGGAGCTGTTTTTT. Translating it yields CAISEALTASFTGELFF.

In this sample, this clonotype turned up a few times. DNA for the CDR3: TGCAGTGCTAGAGGGGCTAGCGGATCCCCAGAGACCCAGTACTTC. Its protein is CSARGASGSPETQYF. The rearrangement joins TRBV20-1 to TRBJ2-5, with 7 bases lining up with TRBD2. Germline V gene lookup returns CDR1 DFQATT and CDR2 SNEGSKA (reference sequence). V trimming: 1 base; J trimming: 4 bases; junction bases outside the gene matches: 9. The CDR3 loop spans 15 amino acids.

The V call is TRBV29-1, the J call TRBJ2-5; weak D call: TRBD1 (5 bases). The CDR3 spans 14 residues. The V end lost 2 bases, the J end lost 5 bases, and 15 bases lay between the germline ends. Per germline, CDR1 SQVTM and CDR2 ANQGSEA. CDR3 protein: CSVERGGLGETQYF. The CDR3 nucleotides are TGCAGCGTTGAAAGGGGTGGCCTCGGCGAGACCCAGTACTTC.

The chain joins TRBV7-3 to TRBJ2-7; D possibly uses TRBD1 or TRBD2 (5 bases each). The CDR3 covers 15 residues. V was pared by 2 bases and J by 4 bases, with 15 bases between. Germline V gene data show CDR1 as SGHTA and CDR2 as FQGTGA. The CDR3 DNA is TGTGCCAGCAGCTTATACGGGACGATGAATTACGAGCAGTACTTC. As protein: CASSLYGTMNYEQYF.

This clonotype was found a few times. A much larger clone differs from this one at a single base, so this may be a read error. This rearrangement joins TRBV2 to TRBJ2-5; D gene unclear. The CDR3 has 10 residues. Germline CDR1 reads SNHLY; CDR2 reads FYNNEI. The chain's CDR3 is CGSSEETQYF. For the CDR3, the DNA is TGTGGCAGCAGTGAAGAGACCCAGTACTTC.

In this sample, this clonotype turned up a few times. The genes are TRBV6-6 and TRBJ2-7; 9 bases are a match to TRBD1. The germline CDR1 and CDR2 sequences are MNHNY and SVGAGI (reference sequence). The CDR3 runs 13 residues. V was clipped by 10 bases and J by 5 bases; unmatched bases: 9. The DNA of the CDR3 is TGTGCCACAAATACAGGGGGCAGCGACGAGCAGTACTTC. This encodes CATNTGGSDEQYF.